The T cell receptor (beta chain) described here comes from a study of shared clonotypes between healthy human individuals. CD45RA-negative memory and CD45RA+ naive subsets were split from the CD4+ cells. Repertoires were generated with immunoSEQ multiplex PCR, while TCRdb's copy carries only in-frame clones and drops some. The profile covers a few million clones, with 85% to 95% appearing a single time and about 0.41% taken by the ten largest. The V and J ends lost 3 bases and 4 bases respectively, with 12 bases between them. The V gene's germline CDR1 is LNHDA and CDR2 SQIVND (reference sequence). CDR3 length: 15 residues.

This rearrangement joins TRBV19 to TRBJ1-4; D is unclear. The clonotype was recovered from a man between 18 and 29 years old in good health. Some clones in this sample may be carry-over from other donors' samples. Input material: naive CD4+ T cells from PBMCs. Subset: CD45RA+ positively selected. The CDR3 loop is CASSIVAGYNEKLFF. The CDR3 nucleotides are TGTGCCAGTAGTATCGTCGCAGGCTATAATGAAAAACTGTTTTTT.